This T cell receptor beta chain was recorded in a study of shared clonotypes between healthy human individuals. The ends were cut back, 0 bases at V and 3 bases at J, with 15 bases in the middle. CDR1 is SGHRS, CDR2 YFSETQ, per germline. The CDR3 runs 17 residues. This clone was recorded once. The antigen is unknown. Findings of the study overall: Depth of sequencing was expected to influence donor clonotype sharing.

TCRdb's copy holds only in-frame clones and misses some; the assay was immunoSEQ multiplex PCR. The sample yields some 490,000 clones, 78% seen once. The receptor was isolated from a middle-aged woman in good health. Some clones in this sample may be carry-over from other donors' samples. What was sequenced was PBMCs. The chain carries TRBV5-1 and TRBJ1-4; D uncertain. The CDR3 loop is CASSLAPSYAANEKLFF. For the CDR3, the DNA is TGCGCCAGCAGCTTGGCCCCTAGTTACGCCGCTAATGAAAAACTGTTTTTT.